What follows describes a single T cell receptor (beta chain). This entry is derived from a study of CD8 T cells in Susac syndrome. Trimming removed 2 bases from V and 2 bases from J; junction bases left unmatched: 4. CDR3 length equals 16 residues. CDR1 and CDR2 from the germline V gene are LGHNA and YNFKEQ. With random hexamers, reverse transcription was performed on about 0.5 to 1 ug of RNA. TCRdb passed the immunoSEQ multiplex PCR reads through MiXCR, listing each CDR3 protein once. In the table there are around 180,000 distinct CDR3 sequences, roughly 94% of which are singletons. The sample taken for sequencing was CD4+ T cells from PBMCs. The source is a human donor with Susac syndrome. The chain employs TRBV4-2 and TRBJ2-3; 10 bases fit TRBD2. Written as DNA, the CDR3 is TGTGCCAGCAGCCAACCTCTAGCGGGGGCCACAGATACGCAGTATTTT. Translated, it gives CASSQPLAGATDTQYF.